The 7 T cell receptor beta chains below were found in one sample sequenced in a study of blood T cell repertoires in COVID-19. Generated by immunoSEQ multiplex PCR, the TCRdb table keeps only in-frame clones and is missing some. In the table there are around 170,000 clones, less than 90% of which are singletons. The sequencing sample was made of peripheral blood. All receptors come from a man in his fifties or sixties with acute or convalescent COVID-19.

The genes are TRBV27 and TRBJ2-3, with 8 positions matching TRBD2. Germline V CDR1 and CDR2: MNHEY, SMNVEV (reference sequence). This CDR3 is 15 amino acids long. V lost 5 bases, J lost 1 base, and 5 bases stayed unmatched. The CDR3 protein is CASSGLAGGTDTQYF. As DNA, the CDR3 is TGTGCCAGCAGTGGGCTAGCGGGCGGCACAGATACGCAGTATTTT.

This clone came up once. The rearrangement links TRBV19 to TRBJ1-5; D possibly corresponds to TRBD1 (5 bases). Germline lookup yields CDR1 LNHDA and CDR2 SQIVND (reference sequence). V was shortened by 5 bases and J by 0 bases, with 11 bases between the two germline ends. The CDR3 consists of 15 residues. Here the CDR3 reads CASSWTPYSNQPQHF. CDR3 bases: TGTGCCAGTAGTTGGACACCTTATAGCAATCAGCCCCAGCATTTT.

The chain recombines TRBV5-5 with TRBJ1-1; D is possibly TRBD1 (6 bases). With 3 bases removed from V and 1 base from J, the gap between germline ends came to 7 bases. The germline V gene encodes CDR1 SGHKS and CDR2 YYEKEE (reference sequence). The CDR3 sequence is 13 residues long. The CDR3 nucleotides are TGTGCCAGCAGCTGGGGACAGAACACTGAAGCTTTCTTT. The encoded protein is CASSWGQNTEAFF.

This chain connects TRBV7-9 to TRBJ1-3, with 9 bases identical to TRBD1. The germline gives CDR1 SEHNR, CDR2 FQNEAQ (reference sequence). V shed 5 bases, J shed 4 bases, and the junction held 0 bases outside the gene matches. CDR3 length: 13 residues. The CDR3 nucleotides are TGTGCCAGCAGCGGGACAGGGGGAAACACCATATATTTT. Translating gives CASSGTGGNTIYF.

The chain has TRBV6-5 and TRBJ1-6; perhaps TRBD1 as D (5 bases). This CDR3 region has 15 residues. Germline V CDR1 and CDR2: MNHEY, SVGAGI. V shed 4 bases and J shed 8 bases, with 15 bases lying between them. The DNA of the CDR3 is TGTGCCAGCAGTTCTCAGCCGGGGGGATATTCACCCCTCCACTTT. Encoded protein: CASSSQPGGYSPLHF.

This sequence joins TRBV29-1 and TRBJ2-4; weak D call: TRBD2 (6 bases). The germline V gene has CDR1 SQVTM and CDR2 ANQGSEA. V gave up 0 bases and J gave up 10 bases, with 16 bases separating them. This CDR3 spans 14 amino acids. CDR3 region: CSVEDTHKGGIQYF. DNA of the CDR3: TGCAGCGTTGAAGATACCCACAAGGGAGGAATTCAGTACTTC.

The chain links TRBV11-3 to TRBJ2-1; 9 positions agree with TRBD2. V dropped 2 bases and J dropped 4; count of bases not matched to a gene: 3. The V gene's germline CDR1 is SGHNT and CDR2 YENEEA. The CDR3 has 15 residues. In DNA form, the CDR3 reads TGTGCCAGCAGCTTACGAGCGGGAGGTTACAATGAGCAGTTCTTC. Its translation is CASSLRAGGYNEQFF.